What follows are 12 T cell receptor beta chains derived from one specimen sequenced in a study of blood T cell repertoires in COVID-19. TCRdb's copy holds only in-frame clones and misses some; the assay was immunoSEQ multiplex PCR. Of about 100,000 clones detected, approximately 91% appear once; the ten largest clones hold about 1%. Sequencing was performed on peripheral blood. Source of these receptors: a man aged 55 to 70 with acute or convalescent COVID-19.

This rearrangement joins TRBV7-3 to TRBJ2-5; D ambiguous. The CDR3 is 13 residues long. Trimming removed 0 bases at V and 1 base at J, with 3 bases between. Germline V gives CDR1 SGHTA, CDR2 FQGTGA. CDR3 coding DNA: TGTGCCAGCAGCTTAACCGTCCAAGAGACCCAGTACTTC. Its protein product is CASSLTVQETQYF.

V usage is TRBV7-3 and J usage is TRBJ2-7, with TRBD2 as a possible D gene (6 bases). Germline V gene sequence: CDR1 SGHTA, CDR2 FQGTGA. With 2 bases removed from V and 6 bases from J, the gap between germline ends came to 14 bases. CDR3 length: 14 residues. CDR3 protein: CASSLSPGVGEQYF. CDR3 DNA: TGTGCCAGCAGCTTATCTCCGGGAGTGGGCGAGCAGTACTTC.

The rearrangement uses TRBV12-5 and TRBJ1-2; tentatively, D is TRBD1 (5 bases). Germline CDR1 LGHNT, CDR2 FRNRAP. The V and J ends lost 9 bases and 6 bases respectively, with 8 bases between them. The CDR3 has 10 amino acids. The CDR3 is CASGGDGYTF. The CDR3 nucleotides are TGTGCTAGCGGGGGGGATGGCTACACCTTC.

The V and J genes are TRBV28 and TRBJ2-2; weak D call: TRBD1 (6 bases). V was trimmed by 5 bases and J by 6 bases, leaving 16 bases between them. The germline V gene has CDR1 MDHEN and CDR2 SYDVKM. This CDR3 spans 15 amino acids. CDR3 residues: CASSPQGLRSGELFF. DNA of the CDR3: TGTGCCAGCAGTCCCCAGGGGTTGCGGTCCGGGGAGCTGTTTTTT. The full variable domain, completed using reference TRBV28 and TRBJ2-2, is DVKVTQSSRYLVKRTGEKVFLECVQDMDHENMFWYRQDPGLGLRLIYFSYDVKMKEKGDIPEGYSVSREKKERFSLILESASTNQTSMYLCASSPQGLRSGELFFGEGSRLTVL.

The rearrangement links TRBV24-1 to TRBJ2-2, with TRBD1 identical over 10 bases. The CDR3 totals 16 residues. Per the germline V gene, CDR1 is KGHDR and CDR2 is SFDVKD. Losses at the gene ends were 3 bases for V and 3 bases for J; bases not matched to a gene: 3. For the CDR3, the DNA is TGTGCCACCAGTGATCGGACAGGGGGGGACACCGGGGAGCTGTTTTTT. Protein product: CATSDRTGGDTGELFF.

The chain has TRBV10-3 and TRBJ2-7; 8 positions match TRBD2. V was clipped by 4 bases and J by 5 bases; unmatched bases: 7. CDR3 length: 14 amino acids. Per the germline V gene, CDR1 is ENHRY and CDR2 is SYGVKD. The CDR3 region has the DNA TGTGCCATCAGTGGTTGGCGGGAGGTCCACGAGCAGTACTTC. Residues: CAISGWREVHEQYF.

The chain carries TRBV14 and TRBJ1-6; 8 nucleotides match TRBD1. CDR1 and CDR2 (germline): SGHDN, FVKESK. J was trimmed by 7 bases and V by 5 bases; bases with no gene match: 7. The length of the CDR3 is 15 residues. The CDR3 sequence is CASSIRTGRNSPLHF. As DNA, the CDR3 is TGTGCCAGCAGCATACGGACAGGGAGGAATTCACCCCTCCACTTT.

The chain carries TRBV10-2 and TRBJ1-5; no clear D. The germline CDR1 and CDR2 sequences are WSHSY and SAAADI. The CDR3 has 15 residues. V was clipped by 0 bases and J by 6 bases, with 12 bases between them. The CDR3 sequence is CASSESQRARQPQHF. CDR3 in DNA: TGCGCCAGCAGTGAGTCGCAGCGGGCCCGTCAGCCCCAGCATTTT.

The chain links TRBV24-1 to TRBJ2-3, with TRBD2 as a possible D gene (6 bases). The CDR3 extends over 14 amino acids. Trimming took off 5 bases at V and 3 bases at J, with 11 bases between the two ends. Per the germline V gene, CDR1 is KGHDR and CDR2 is SFDVKD. The CDR3 DNA is TGTGCCACCAGTGGTCGACTAGGAACAGATACGCAGTATTTT. Its protein product is CATSGRLGTDTQYF.

This clone was detected a few times. The chain has TRBV30 and TRBJ1-2; the D gene is possibly TRBD1 (5 bases). Germline CDR1 is GTSNPN and CDR2 is SVGIG (reference sequence). This CDR3 region has 13 residues. V lost 4 bases to trimming and J lost 8 bases, with 17 bases between them. CDR3 nucleotide sequence: TGTGCCTGGACCCTAGGGAAGGGGCACGGCTACACCTTC. It specifies CAWTLGKGHGYTF.

The chain combines TRBV5-4 with TRBJ2-5; weak D call: TRBD2 (7 bases). The germline V gene has CDR1 SGHNT and CDR2 YYREEE (reference sequence). V was shortened by 2 bases and J by 4 bases, with 24 bases between the two germline ends. The CDR3 covers 18 residues. CDR3 sequence (DNA): TGTGCCAGCAGCTTAAAGTTGGGGTTAGGGGGAGGGCCAGAGACCCAGTACTTC. Translation: CASSLKLGLGGGPETQYF. The full variable domain, in which reference TRBV5-4 and TRBJ2-5 provide the parts outside the CDR3, is ETGVTQSPTHLIKTRGQQVTLRCSSQSGHNTVSWYQQALGQGPQFIFQYYREEENGRGNFPPRFSGLQFPNYSSELNVNALELDDSALYLCASSLKLGLGGGPETQYFGPGTRLLVL.

The chain links TRBV19 to TRBJ2-3; TRBD2 is a possible D gene (5 bases). CDR3 size: 15 residues. The V end was cut by 5 bases, the J end by 2 bases, with 14 bases between. Germline assignment: CDR1 LNHDA and CDR2 SQIVND (reference sequence). CDR3 DNA sequence: TGTGCCAGTAGTCCTAGGACTGGCACCACAGATACGCAGTATTTT. This gives the protein CASSPRTGTTDTQYF.